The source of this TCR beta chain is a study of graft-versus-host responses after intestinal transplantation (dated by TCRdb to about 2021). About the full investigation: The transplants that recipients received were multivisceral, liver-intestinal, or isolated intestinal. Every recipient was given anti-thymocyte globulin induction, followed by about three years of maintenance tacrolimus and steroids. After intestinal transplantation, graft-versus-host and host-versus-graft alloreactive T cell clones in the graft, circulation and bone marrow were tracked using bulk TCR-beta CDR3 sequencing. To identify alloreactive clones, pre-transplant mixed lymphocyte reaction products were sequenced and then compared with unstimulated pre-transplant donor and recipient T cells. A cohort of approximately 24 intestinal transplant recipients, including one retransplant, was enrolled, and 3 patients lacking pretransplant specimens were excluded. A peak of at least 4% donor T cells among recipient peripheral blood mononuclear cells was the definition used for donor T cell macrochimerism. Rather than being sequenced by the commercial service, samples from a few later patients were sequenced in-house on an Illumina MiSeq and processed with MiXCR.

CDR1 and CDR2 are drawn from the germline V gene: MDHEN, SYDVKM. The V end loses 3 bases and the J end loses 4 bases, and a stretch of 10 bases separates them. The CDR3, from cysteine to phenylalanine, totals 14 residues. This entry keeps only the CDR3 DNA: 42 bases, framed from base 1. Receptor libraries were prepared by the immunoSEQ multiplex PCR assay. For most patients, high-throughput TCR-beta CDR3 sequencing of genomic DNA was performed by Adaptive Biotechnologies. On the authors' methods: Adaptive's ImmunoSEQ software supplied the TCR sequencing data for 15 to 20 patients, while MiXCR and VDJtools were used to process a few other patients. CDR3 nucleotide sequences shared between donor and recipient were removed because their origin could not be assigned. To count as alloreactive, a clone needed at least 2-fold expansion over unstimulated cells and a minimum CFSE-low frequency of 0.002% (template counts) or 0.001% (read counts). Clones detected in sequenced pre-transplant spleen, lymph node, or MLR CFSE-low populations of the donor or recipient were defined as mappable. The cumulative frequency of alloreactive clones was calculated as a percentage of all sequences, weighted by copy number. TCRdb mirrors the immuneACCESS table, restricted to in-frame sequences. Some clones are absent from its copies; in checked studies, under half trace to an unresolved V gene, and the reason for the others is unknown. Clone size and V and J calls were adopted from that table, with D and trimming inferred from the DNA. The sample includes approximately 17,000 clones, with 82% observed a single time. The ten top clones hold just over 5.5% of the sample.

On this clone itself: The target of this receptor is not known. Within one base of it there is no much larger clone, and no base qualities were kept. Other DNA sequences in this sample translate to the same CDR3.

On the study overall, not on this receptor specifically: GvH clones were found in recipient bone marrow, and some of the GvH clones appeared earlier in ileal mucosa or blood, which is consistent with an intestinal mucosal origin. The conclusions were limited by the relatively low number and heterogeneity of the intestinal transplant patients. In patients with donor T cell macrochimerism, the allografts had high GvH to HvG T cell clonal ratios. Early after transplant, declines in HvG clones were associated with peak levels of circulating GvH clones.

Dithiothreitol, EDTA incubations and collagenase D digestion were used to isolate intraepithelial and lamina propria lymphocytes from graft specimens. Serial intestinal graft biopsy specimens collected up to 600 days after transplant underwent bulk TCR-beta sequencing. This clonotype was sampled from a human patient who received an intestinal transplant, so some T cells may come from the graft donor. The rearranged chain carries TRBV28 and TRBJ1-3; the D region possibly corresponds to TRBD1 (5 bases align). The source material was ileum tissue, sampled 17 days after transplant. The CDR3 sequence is CASSFGGSGNTIYF. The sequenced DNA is TGTGCCAGCAGTTTCGGGGGATCGGGAAACACCATATATTTT.